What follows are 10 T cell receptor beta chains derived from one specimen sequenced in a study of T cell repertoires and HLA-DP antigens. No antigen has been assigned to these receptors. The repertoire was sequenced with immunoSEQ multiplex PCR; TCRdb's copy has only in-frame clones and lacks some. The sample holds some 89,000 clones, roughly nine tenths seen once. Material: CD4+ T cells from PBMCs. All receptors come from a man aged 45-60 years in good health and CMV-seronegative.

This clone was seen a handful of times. This CDR3 is CASSVGNVYGYTF. The CDR3 DNA follows: TGTGCCAGCAGTGTAGGCAATGTCTATGGCTACACCTTC. The gene calls are TRBV2 and TRBJ1-2, with unresolved D. The V gene's germline CDR1 is SNHLY and CDR2 FYNNEI. Trimming removed 4 bases at V and 4 bases at J, with 10 bases between. This CDR3 is 13 amino acids long.

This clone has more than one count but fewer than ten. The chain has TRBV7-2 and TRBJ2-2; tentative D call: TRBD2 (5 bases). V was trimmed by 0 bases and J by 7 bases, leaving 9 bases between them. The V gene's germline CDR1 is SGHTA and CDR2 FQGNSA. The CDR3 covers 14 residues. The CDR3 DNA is TGTGCCAGCAGCTTAGCAGTGAGCGGCGGGGAGCTGTTTTTT. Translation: CASSLAVSGGELFF. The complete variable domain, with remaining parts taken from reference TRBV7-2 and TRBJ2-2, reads GAGVSQSPSNKVTEKGKDVELRCDPISGHTALYWYRQSLGQGLEFLIYFQGNSAPDKSGLPSDRFSAERTGGSVSTLTIQRTQQEDSAVYLCASSLAVSGGELFFGEGSRLTVL.

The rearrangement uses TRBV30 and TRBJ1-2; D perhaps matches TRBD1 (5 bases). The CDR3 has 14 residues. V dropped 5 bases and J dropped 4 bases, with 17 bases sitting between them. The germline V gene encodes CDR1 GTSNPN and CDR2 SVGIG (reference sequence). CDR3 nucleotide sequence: TGTGCCTGGGGACGGGTCTGGCAGGGCTATGGCTACACCTTC. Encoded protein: CAWGRVWQGYGYTF. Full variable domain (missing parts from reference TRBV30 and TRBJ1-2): SQTIHQWPATLVQPVGSPLSLECTVEGTSNPNLYWYRQAAGRGLQLLFYSVGIGQISSEVPQNLSASRPQDRQFILSSKKLLLSDSGFYLCAWGRVWQGYGYTFGSGTRLTVV.

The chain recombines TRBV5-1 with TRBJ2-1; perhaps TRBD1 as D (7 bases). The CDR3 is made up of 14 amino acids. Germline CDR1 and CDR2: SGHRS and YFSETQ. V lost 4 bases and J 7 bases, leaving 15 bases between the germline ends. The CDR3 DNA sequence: TGCGCCAGCAGCACCATGACAGGGAGGAATGAGCAGTTCTTC. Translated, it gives CASSTMTGRNEQFF.

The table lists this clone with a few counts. DNA for the CDR3: TGTGCCAGTAGCAGTCAGGGGGCTCGGACTGAAGCTTTCTTT. This encodes CASSSQGARTEAFF. The V gene is TRBV19, the J gene TRBJ1-1; 8 bases are shared with TRBD1. V shed 6 bases and J 5 bases; nucleotides not matched to a gene: 8. This CDR3 is 14 amino acids long. In germline, CDR1 is LNHDA, CDR2 SQIVND (reference sequence).

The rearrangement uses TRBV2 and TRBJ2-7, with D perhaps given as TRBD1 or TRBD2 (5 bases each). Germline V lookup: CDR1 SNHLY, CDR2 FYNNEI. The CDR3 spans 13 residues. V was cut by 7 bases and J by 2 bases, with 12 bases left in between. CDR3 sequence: CASMWGRTYEQYF. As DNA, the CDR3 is TGTGCCAGCATGTGGGGGAGAACCTACGAGCAGTACTTC.

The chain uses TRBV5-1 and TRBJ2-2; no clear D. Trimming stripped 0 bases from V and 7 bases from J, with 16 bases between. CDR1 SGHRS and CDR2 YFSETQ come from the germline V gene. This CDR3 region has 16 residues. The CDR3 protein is CASSLGVGSTFGELFF. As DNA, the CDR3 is TGCGCCAGCAGCTTGGGTGTGGGGTCAACGTTCGGGGAGCTGTTTTTT.

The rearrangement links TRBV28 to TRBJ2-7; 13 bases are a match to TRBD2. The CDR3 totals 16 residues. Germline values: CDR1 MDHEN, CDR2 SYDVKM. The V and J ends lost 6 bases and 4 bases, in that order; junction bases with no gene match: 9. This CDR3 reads CASRPARTSGSYEQYF. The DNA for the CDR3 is TGTGCCAGCAGGCCGGCCAGGACTAGCGGGAGTTACGAGCAGTACTTC. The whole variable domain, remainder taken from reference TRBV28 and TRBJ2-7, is DVKVTQSSRYLVKRTGEKVFLECVQDMDHENMFWYRQDPGLGLRLIYFSYDVKMKEKGDIPEGYSVSREKKERFSLILESASTNQTSMYLCASRPARTSGSYEQYFGPGTRLTVT.

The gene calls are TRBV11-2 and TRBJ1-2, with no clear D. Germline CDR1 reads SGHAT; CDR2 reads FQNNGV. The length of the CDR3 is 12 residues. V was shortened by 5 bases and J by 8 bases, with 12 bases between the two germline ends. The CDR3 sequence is CASSPSPGGYTF. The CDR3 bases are TGTGCCAGCAGCCCAAGTCCGGGGGGCTACACCTTC.

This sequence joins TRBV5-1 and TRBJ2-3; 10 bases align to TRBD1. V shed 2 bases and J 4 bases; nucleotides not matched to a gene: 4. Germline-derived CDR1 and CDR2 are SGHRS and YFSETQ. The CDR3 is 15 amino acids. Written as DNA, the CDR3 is TGCGCCAGCAGCTTAGGACAGGGGGAGCCAGATACGCAGTATTTT. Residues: CASSLGQGEPDTQYF.